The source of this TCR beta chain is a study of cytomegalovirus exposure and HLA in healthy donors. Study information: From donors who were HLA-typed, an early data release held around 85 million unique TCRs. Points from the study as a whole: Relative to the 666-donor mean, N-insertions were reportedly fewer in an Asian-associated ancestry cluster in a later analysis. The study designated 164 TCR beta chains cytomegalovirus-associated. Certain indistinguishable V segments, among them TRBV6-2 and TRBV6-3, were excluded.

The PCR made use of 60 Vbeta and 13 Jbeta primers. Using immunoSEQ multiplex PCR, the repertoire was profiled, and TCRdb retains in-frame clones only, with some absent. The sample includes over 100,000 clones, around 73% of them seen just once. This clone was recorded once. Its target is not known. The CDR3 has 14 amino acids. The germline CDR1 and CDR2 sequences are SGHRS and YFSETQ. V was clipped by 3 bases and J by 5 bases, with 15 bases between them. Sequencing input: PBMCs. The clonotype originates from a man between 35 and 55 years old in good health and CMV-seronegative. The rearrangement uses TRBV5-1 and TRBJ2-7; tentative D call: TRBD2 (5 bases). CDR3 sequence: CASSSVRMGDEQYF. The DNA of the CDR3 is TGCGCCAGCAGCTCGGTACGGATGGGAGACGAGCAGTACTTC. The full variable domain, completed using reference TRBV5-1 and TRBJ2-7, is KAGVTQTPRYLIKTRGQQVTLSCSPISGHRSVSWYQQTPGQGLQFLFEYFSETQRNKGNFPGRFSGRQFSNSRSEMNVSTLELGDSALYLCASSSVRMGDEQYFGPGTRLTVT.